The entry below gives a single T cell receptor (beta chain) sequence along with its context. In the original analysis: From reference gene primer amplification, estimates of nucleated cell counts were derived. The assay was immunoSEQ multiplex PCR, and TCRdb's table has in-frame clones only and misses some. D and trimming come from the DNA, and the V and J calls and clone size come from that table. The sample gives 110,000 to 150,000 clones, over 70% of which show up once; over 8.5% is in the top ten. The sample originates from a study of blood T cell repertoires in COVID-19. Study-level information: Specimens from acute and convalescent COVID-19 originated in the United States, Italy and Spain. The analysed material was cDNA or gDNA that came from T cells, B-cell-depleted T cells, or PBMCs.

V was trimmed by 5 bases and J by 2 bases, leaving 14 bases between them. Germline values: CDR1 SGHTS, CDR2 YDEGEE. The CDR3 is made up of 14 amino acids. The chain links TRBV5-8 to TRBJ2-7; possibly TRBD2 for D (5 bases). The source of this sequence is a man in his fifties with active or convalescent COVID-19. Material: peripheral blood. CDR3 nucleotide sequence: TGTGCCAGCAGGAATCCTACTAGGACCTACGAGCAGTACTTC. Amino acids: CASRNPTRTYEQYF.